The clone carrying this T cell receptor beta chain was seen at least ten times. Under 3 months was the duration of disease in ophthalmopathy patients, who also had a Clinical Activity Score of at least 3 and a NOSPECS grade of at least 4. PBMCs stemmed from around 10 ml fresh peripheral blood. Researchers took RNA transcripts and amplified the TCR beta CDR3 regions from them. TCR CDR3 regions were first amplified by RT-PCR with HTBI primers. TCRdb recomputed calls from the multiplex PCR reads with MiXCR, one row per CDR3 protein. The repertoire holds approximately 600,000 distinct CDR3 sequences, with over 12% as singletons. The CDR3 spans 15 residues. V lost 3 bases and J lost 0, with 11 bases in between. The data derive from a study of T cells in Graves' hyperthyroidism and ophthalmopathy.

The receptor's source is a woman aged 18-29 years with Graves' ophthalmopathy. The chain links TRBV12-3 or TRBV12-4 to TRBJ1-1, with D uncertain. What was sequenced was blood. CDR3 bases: TGTGCCAGCAGTTTCGGGATCCCTATGAACACTGAAGCTTTCTTT. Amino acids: CASSFGIPMNTEAFF.